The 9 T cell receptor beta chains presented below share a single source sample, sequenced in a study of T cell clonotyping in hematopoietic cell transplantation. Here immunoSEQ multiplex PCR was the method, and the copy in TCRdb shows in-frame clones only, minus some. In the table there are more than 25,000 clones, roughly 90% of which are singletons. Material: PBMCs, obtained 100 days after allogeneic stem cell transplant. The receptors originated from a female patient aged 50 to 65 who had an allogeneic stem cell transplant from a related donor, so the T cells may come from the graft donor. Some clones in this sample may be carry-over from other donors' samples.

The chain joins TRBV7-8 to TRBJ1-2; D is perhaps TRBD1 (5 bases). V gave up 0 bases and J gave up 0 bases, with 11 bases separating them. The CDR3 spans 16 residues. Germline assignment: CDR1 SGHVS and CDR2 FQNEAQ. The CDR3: CASSLAFLRANYGYTF. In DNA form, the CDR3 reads TGTGCCAGCAGCTTAGCGTTCCTCAGGGCTAACTATGGCTACACCTTC.

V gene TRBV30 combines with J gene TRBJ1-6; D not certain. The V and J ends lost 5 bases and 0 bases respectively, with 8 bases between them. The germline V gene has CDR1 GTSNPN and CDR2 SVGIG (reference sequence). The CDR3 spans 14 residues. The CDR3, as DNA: TGTGCCTGGTCCAGTAGCTCCTATAATTCACCCCTCCACTTT. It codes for CAWSSSSYNSPLHF. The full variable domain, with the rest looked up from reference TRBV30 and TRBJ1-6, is SQTIHQWPATLVQPVGSPLSLECTVEGTSNPNLYWYRQAAGRGLQLLFYSVGIGQISSEVPQNLSASRPQDRQFILSSKKLLLSDSGFYLCAWSSSSYNSPLHFGNGTRLTVT.

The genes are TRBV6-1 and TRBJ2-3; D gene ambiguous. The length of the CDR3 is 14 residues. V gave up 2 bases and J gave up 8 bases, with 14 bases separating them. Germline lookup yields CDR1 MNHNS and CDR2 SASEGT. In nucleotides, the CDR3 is TGTGCCAGCAGTGAATTCCCGATGGCGAGTACGCAGTATTTT. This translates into CASSEFPMASTQYF.

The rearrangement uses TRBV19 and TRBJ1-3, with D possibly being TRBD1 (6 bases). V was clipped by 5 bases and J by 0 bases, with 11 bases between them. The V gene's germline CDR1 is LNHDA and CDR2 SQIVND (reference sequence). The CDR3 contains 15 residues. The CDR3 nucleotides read TGTGCCAGTAGTCGACAGGAGTACTCTGGAAACACCATATATTTT. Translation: CASSRQEYSGNTIYF.

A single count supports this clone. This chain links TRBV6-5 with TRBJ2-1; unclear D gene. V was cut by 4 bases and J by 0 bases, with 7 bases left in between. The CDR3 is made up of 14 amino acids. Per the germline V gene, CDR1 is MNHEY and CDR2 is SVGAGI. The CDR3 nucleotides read TGTGCCAGCAGTTCAGTAGACTCCTACAATGAGCAGTTCTTC. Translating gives CASSSVDSYNEQFF.

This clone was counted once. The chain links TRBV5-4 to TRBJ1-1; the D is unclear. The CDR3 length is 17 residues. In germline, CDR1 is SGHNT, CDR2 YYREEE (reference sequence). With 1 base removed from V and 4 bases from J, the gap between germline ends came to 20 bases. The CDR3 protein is CASSLNGHSVIGTEAFF. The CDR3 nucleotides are TGTGCCAGCAGCTTGAACGGCCACTCGGTCATAGGCACTGAAGCTTTCTTT. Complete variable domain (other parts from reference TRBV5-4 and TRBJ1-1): ETGVTQSPTHLIKTRGQQVTLRCSSQSGHNTVSWYQQALGQGPQFIFQYYREEENGRGNFPPRFSGLQFPNYSSELNVNALELDDSALYLCASSLNGHSVIGTEAFFGQGTRLTVV.

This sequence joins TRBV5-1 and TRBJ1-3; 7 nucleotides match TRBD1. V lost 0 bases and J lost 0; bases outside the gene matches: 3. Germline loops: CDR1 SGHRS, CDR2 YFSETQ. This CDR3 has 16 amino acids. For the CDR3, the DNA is TGCGCCAGCAGCTTGGAGGGACAGACCTCTGGAAACACCATATATTTT. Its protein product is CASSLEGQTSGNTIYF.

CDR3 loop: CASSPSGRGEQYF. DNA of the CDR3: TGTGCCAGCAGTCCCTCAGGGCGGGGCGAGCAGTACTTC. The V gene is TRBV27, the J gene TRBJ2-7; D is possibly TRBD2 (6 bases). Germline CDR1 and CDR2: MNHEY and SMNVEV (reference sequence). This CDR3 contains 13 residues. Trimming took off 5 bases at V and 6 bases at J, with 14 bases between the two ends.

CDR3 in DNA: TGTGCCAGCAGTTCCGTCCGGGCCCTATATAATTCACCCCTCCACTTT. Translation gives CASSSVRALYNSPLHF. The chain carries TRBV6-5 and TRBJ1-6; D gene unclear. This CDR3 has 16 residues. CDR1 and CDR2 (germline): MNHEY, SVGAGI. V was shortened by 4 bases and J by 4 bases, with 14 bases between the two germline ends.